These T cell receptor beta chains were read from a single sample in a study of blood T cell repertoires in COVID-19. The method was immunoSEQ multiplex PCR; TCRdb's version includes in-frame clones alone and lacks a portion of them. The sample carries roughly 200,000 clones, about 86% recorded once. Material for sequencing was PBMCs or T cells enriched from blood (not recorded which). These receptors were taken from a woman between 25 and 40 years old who had been exposed to COVID-19. CDR3s leave out the opening cysteine and the closing phenylalanine or tryptophan.

v_gene: TRBV6-5; j_gene: TRBJ1-2; CDR3aa: ASSKDSPTIYGYT
v_gene: TRBV19; j_gene: TRBJ1-5; CDR3aa: ASSTDRYNQPQH
v_gene: TRBV30; j_gene: TRBJ1-2; CDR3aa: AWSLQGEGGYT
v_gene: TRBV19; j_gene: TRBJ2-4; CDR3aa: ASSQGGVAKNIQY
v_gene: TRBV5-4; j_gene: TRBJ2-7; CDR3aa: ASSPSSGSLVEQY
v_gene: TRBV19; j_gene: TRBJ2-1; CDR3aa: ASSRGWTGRNEQF
v_gene: TRBV6-2/TRBV6-3; j_gene: TRBJ2-7; CDR3aa: ASSTPGSEQY
v_gene: TRBV5-4; j_gene: TRBJ1-2; CDR3aa: ASSLATGDYGYT
v_gene: TRBV28; j_gene: TRBJ2-7; CDR3aa: ASSPGGRGRSHEQY
v_gene: TRBV10-3; j_gene: TRBJ2-2; CDR3aa: AISRGTVNTGELF
v_gene: TRBV28; j_gene: TRBJ2-7; CDR3aa: ASSFYAGADYEQY
v_gene: TRBV25-1; j_gene: TRBJ1-4; CDR3aa: ASSEWVAGTGEKLF
v_gene: TRBV5-5; j_gene: TRBJ1-2; CDR3aa: ASSLPGVDYGYT
v_gene: TRBV6-5; j_gene: TRBJ1-1; CDR3aa: ASSYERGGTEAF
v_gene: TRBV30; j_gene: TRBJ2-3; CDR3aa: AYTEGADTQY
v_gene: TRBV7-3; j_gene: TRBJ1-3; CDR3aa: ASSPGGDTIY
v_gene: TRBV9; j_gene: TRBJ2-1; CDR3aa: ASSVDSSTNYNEQF
v_gene: TRBV11-2; j_gene: TRBJ1-4; CDR3aa: ASSPGGQQYEKLF
v_gene: TRBV18; j_gene: TRBJ1-1; CDR3aa: ASSPYDREVVTEAF
v_gene: TRBV19; j_gene: TRBJ2-1; CDR3aa: ASSAAWTSGGASSYNEQF
v_gene: TRBV7-2; j_gene: TRBJ1-6; CDR3aa: ASSLIAGGHSPLH